This TCR beta chain was identified during a study of shared clonotypes between healthy human individuals. The overall study: Donors had three CD4 naive, three CD4 memory, two CD8 naive and one CD8 memory plate apiece.

Using immunoSEQ multiplex PCR, the repertoire was profiled, and TCRdb retains in-frame clones only, with some absent. In the table there are hundreds of thousands of clones, approximately 95% of which are singletons. The CDR3 loop spans 12 amino acids. Germline V gene lookup returns CDR1 MNHEY and CDR2 SMNVEV (reference sequence). Regarding this clone: In the same sample, other DNA sequences code for this CDR3.

In the naive CD8 group, cells lacked CD45RO and were positively selected for CCR7, so terminally differentiated effector memory CD45RA+ cells were left out. Sequenced material: naive CD8+ T cells sorted from blood. The chain joins TRBV27 to TRBJ2-5; 8 bases fit TRBD2. The J call may be in error: the DNA end matches TRBJ2-7 better. The receptor was isolated from a woman aged 30 to 39 in good health. The CDR3 loop reads CASRTSGYEQYF. CDR3 DNA: TGTGCCAGTAGAACTAGCGGATACGAGCAGTACTTC.